This TCR beta chain stems from a study of shared clonotypes between healthy human individuals (TCRdb year 2020). About the investigation overall: The cohort included a few men and a couple of women between 18 and 49 years of age. Per donor, three plates each were used for CD4 naive and CD4 memory, two for CD8 naive, and one for CD8 memory. To estimate repertoire size and how much clonotype sharing occurs between individuals, the study deeply sequenced the blood TCR repertoires of several healthy adults. To increase sequencing depth and limit assay-specific biases, TCR repertoire library preparation and sequencing were carried out by different laboratories using diverse techniques. Between about 0.94 and 8.9 billion PBMCs per donor were obtained by leukapheresis. Study-wide conclusions, independent of this receptor: Because the study included a small number of donors, the genetic and exposure-history diversity represented was limited. Pairwise subsampling indicated that sequencing depth was expected to affect the degree of clonotype sharing among donors. Roughly 5.2% of naive CD4, 3% to 3.5% of naive CD8, approximately 2% of memory CD4, and 0.4% of memory CD8 clonotypes were shared across several donors. Clonotypes shared by all four sorted-subset donors showed higher generation probabilities than non-shared clonotypes. Rarefaction of sorted-subset datasets indicated incomplete sequencing despite the large sequencing depth. Naive subsets generally had larger estimated clonotype richness than memory subsets did. Sampling was limited to blood, and TCR repertoires in tissue likely differ from TCR repertoires in blood.

Note on this clone: The antigen it recognizes is unknown. One base away there is no much larger clone; base qualities are not given.

Using the deep immunoSEQ assay, multiplex PCR amplified TCR CDR3 regions from genomic DNA. Extracted genomic DNA from each cell subset was distributed evenly across all wells of several immunoSEQ 96-well plates, and each plate was treated as a replicate. For sorted subsets, 150 to 200 ng genomic DNA, equal to some 28,000 T cell genomes, was loaded into each replicate PCR. The purified libraries were quantified using a Qubit 3.0 fluorometer, sized with a Bioanalyzer 2100, and then quantified again using the KAPA Library Quantification kit. Every immunoSEQ 96-well plate was sequenced on a separate single-read 150-cycle Illumina NextSeq 550 flow cell. The paper's processing steps were these. The immunoSEQ output contained only junctional sequences without quality scores, so filtering could not match that applied to full-length reads. To assign V/J genes and CDR3, sequences were annotated using PyIR, a Python wrapper for IgBLAST v1.9, with IMGT germline references. Reads were filtered out if the reads had weak V/J assignments (E-value above 1e-6), no CDR3, stop codons, out-of-frame junctions, or ambiguous translated residues. V3J clonotypes were defined by identical inferred V gene, J gene, and CDR3 amino acid sequence. Percentage overlap between repertoires was computed as shared unique clonotypes divided by the size of the smaller repertoire. Repertoire richness was assessed with RTK rarefaction, the Chao1 estimator, and Recon v2.1 estimates of unobserved clonotypes. OLGA was used to compute generation probabilities for all TCRbeta clonotypes that the gDNA method yielded from a handful of donors. TCRdb took over this immuneACCESS table, retaining in-frame rearrangements with V and J assigned. Such tables are incomplete; in checked studies, under half of the missing clones stem from an unresolved V gene, and the remainder is unexplained. The D gene and trimming were derived from the DNA, and the V and J assignments and clone size from that table. The sample table lists over a million clones, about 80% of them with a count of one. The ten top clones hold roughly 0.57% of the sample.

Healthy HIV-negative adults with no recently reported acute infections or vaccinations were included as donors. Only Caucasian adults living in Nashville, Tennessee, USA were represented among the donors. CD4+ T cells were enriched by magnetic negative selection; naive cells were then positively selected on CD45RA, and the negative fraction formed the memory subset. After blood collection by leukapheresis, PBMCs were isolated using Ficoll-Histopaque density gradient centrifugation and then cryopreserved in the vapor phase of liquid nitrogen. Analytical flow cytometry was used to check the purity and quantity of every magnetically sorted T cell population. Each sorted fraction had its genomic DNA isolated and then quantified by UV absorbance on a Nanodrop 2000c. V is clipped by 1 base and J by 5 bases, and the sequence between their germline boundaries is 9 bases long. The germline V gene sets CDR1 to SGHRS and CDR2 to YFSETQ. The CDR3 holds 13 amino acids from the cysteine to the phenylalanine. Only the CDR3 portion is preserved as DNA: 39 bases, with reading frame beginning at the first base.

The sequence was obtained from a young man in good health. Some clones in this sample may be carry-over from other donors' samples. The sequencing sample was made of memory CD4+ T cells from PBMCs. The cell subset or site label for this specimen denotes: CD45RA-negative fraction. Here the chain combines TRBV5-1 and TRBJ2-5, with the D gene uncertain. The CDR3 corresponds to CASSLSSRETQYF. DNA sequence: TGCGCCAGCAGCTTGAGTAGCCGGGAGACCCAGTACTTC.